This note documents a single T cell receptor (beta chain) sequence. The antigen remains undetermined. The data were obtained in a study of blood T cells in healthy people across ages. Study results and limitations: TCR beta diversity, measured per million T cells, fell in a roughly linear way with age.

Next came a second PCR, run for about 7 to 12 cycles, which used a sample-barcoded 5' primer along with a J-beta primer mix. Using its own MiXCR run on the 5' RACE reads, TCRdb lists one record per CDR3 protein. Altogether around 800,000 distinct CDR3 sequences are present, approximately 55% being singletons, with the ten largest covering about 38%. Germline V gene data show CDR1 as MNHEY and CDR2 as SMNVEV (reference sequence). Trimming took 3 bases from V and 4 from J, leaving 22 bases between them. CDR3 length equals 17 residues. The source material was blood. The sequence derives from an older man in good health. The V call is TRBV27, the J call TRBJ2-7, with a possible D match to TRBD1 (5 bases). CDR3 sequence (DNA): TGTGCCAGCAGTTTTAGACACCCATCGAAAGGACAATACGAGCAGTACTTC. This sequence encodes CASSFRHPSKGQYEQYF.